Following are 9 T cell receptor beta chains from one sample sequenced in a study of blood T cell repertoires in COVID-19. The protocol was immunoSEQ multiplex PCR, while the TCRdb copy is restricted to in-frame clones and leaves out a portion. Seen here are some 150,000 clones, around 90% observed once, and the top ten hold more than 9.5%. Sequencing was performed on peripheral blood. Receptors were obtained from a woman of 80 years or more with acute or convalescent COVID-19.

The V and J genes are TRBV5-1 and TRBJ1-4; 10 bases align to TRBD1. The CDR3 has 15 residues. Germline CDR1 is SGHRS and CDR2 is YFSETQ. V was pared by 3 bases and J by 5 bases, with 4 bases of the junction left unmatched. In DNA, the CDR3 is TGCGCCAGCAGCTCACCGGGACAGGGGAATGAAAAACTGTTTTTT. The encoded protein is CASSSPGQGNEKLFF.

V is TRBV19 and J is TRBJ2-6; tentative D call: TRBD1 (6 bases). V dropped 8 bases and J dropped 0 bases, with 8 bases sitting between them. Germline CDR1 is LNHDA and CDR2 is SQIVND (reference sequence). This CDR3 spans 14 amino acids. The CDR3 loop is CASDRTSGANVLTF. CDR3 in DNA: TGTGCCAGTGACAGGACCTCTGGGGCCAACGTCCTGACTTTC.

This chain joins TRBV19 and TRBJ1-5, with D tentatively TRBD1 (6 bases). Germline-derived CDR1 and CDR2 are LNHDA and SQIVND (reference sequence). The V end lost 5 bases, the J end lost 7 bases, and 18 bases lay between the germline ends. The CDR3 totals 15 residues. DNA for the CDR3: TGTGCCAGTAGTGATCATCCAGGGGCAAAACAGCCCCAGCATTTT. The encoded protein is CASSDHPGAKQPQHF. Filled out from reference TRBV19 and TRBJ1-5, the complete variable domain reads DGGITQSPKYLFRKEGQNVTLSCEQNLNHDAMYWYRQDPGQGLRLIYYSQIVNDFQKGDIAEGYSVSREKKESFPLTVTSAQKNPTAFYLCASSDHPGAKQPQHFGDGTRLSIL.

The chain has TRBV7-2 and TRBJ2-5, with D possibly being TRBD2 (6 bases). Germline CDR1 reads SGHTA; CDR2 reads FQGNSA. Trimming removed 5 bases from V and 5 bases from J, with 18 bases in between. This CDR3 has 15 amino acids. CDR3 sequence: CASSPRRGGGETQYF. CDR3 bases: TGTGCCAGCAGCCCTCGAAGGGGAGGTGGGGAGACCCAGTACTTC.

The chain links TRBV7-9 to TRBJ2-3; D unresolved. Trimming left V 5 bases short and J 0 bases short, with 12 bases between. CDR3 length: 15 residues. Germline-derived CDR1 and CDR2 are SEHNR and FQNEAQ (reference sequence). For the CDR3, the DNA is TGTGCCAGCAGCCCCGTAACCACTAGCACAGATACGCAGTATTTT. Protein sequence: CASSPVTTSTDTQYF. Full variable domain (remainder filled in from reference TRBV7-9 and TRBJ2-3): DTGVSQNPRHKITKRGQNVTFRCDPISEHNRLYWYRQTLGQGPEFLTYFQNEAQLEKSRLLSDRFSAERPKGSFSTLEIQRTEQGDSAMYLCASSPVTTSTDTQYFGPGTRLTVL.

This chain connects TRBV30 to TRBJ1-1; TRBD1 might be the D (6 bases). V lost 4 bases and J 0 bases, leaving 18 bases between the germline ends. Per germline, CDR1 GTSNPN and CDR2 SVGIG (reference sequence). The CDR3 consists of 16 residues. In DNA form, the CDR3 reads TGTGCCTGGACGCCCGACAGGCGGCGGCTGAACACTGAAGCTTTCTTT. It translates to CAWTPDRRRLNTEAFF.

The chain employs TRBV4-1 and TRBJ1-1; tentatively, D is TRBD1 (6 bases). Trimming left V 1 base short and J 2 bases short, with 11 bases between. CDR1 MGHRA and CDR2 YSYEKL come from the germline V gene. CDR3 length: 15 residues. CDR3: CASSQAGDYNTEAFF. Written as DNA, the CDR3 is TGCGCCAGCAGCCAAGCAGGGGACTATAACACTGAAGCTTTCTTT.

The V call is TRBV5-4, the J call TRBJ2-5; TRBD1 aligns across 8 bases. Germline trimming cut 3 bases from V and 2 bases from J; bases unmatched to any gene: 6. The CDR3 sequence is 15 residues long. The V gene's germline CDR1 is SGHNT and CDR2 YYREEE (reference sequence). CDR3 nucleotide sequence: TGTGCCAGCAGCTACGGGACAGGTCCACAAGAGACCCAGTACTTC. Its translation: CASSYGTGPQETQYF.

The gene calls are TRBV10-1 and TRBJ2-7, with 9 bases matching TRBD1. V lost 2 bases and J lost 5; bases outside the gene matches: 10. Germline V gene data show CDR1 as WNHNN and CDR2 as SYGVQD (reference sequence). CDR3 size: 16 residues. The CDR3: CASSEPGGTGCDEQYF. The CDR3 DNA is TGCGCCAGCAGTGAGCCCGGAGGGACAGGGTGTGACGAGCAGTACTTC.